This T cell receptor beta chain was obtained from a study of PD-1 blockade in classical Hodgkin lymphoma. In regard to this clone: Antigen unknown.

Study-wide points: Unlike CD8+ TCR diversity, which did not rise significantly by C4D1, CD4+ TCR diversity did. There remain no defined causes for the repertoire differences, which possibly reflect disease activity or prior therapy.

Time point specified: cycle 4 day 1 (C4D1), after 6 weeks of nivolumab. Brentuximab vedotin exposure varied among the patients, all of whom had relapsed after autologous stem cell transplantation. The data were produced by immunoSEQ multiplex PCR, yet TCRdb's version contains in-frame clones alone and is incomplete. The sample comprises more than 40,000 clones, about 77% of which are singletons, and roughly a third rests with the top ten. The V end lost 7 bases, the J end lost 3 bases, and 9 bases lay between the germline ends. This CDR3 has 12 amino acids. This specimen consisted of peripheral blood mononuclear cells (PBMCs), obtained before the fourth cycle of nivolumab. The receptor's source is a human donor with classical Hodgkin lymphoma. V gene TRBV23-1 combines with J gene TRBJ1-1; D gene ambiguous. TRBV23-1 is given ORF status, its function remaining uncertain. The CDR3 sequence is CASTSPDTEAFF. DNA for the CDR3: TGCGCCAGCACTTCCCCGGACACTGAAGCTTTCTTT.